One sample yielded the 9 T cell receptor beta chains listed below, sequenced in a study of CD8+CD57+ T cells in acquired aplastic anemia. Using genomic DNA as the template, TCR beta VDJ and CDR3 profiling was carried out. TCRdb reprocessed the reads with MiXCR, giving one entry per CDR3 protein. The table lists roughly 180,000 distinct CDR3 sequences, 63% of them singletons. In patients chosen for sequencing, flow cytometry had shown CD8+CD57+ cell expansion. Sequencing was done on a sample of sorted CD4+, CD8+, or CD8+CD57+ T cells (not recorded which) from PBMCs. These receptors came from a human donor with aplastic anemia.

On this clonotype itself: Germline and junction disagree at one end, which may indicate a read error. The chain combines TRBV10-3 with TRBJ1-1, with unresolved D. Germline V CDR1 and CDR2: ENHRY, SYGVKD. CDR3 length: 15 residues. The CDR3: CASSESTEMGTEAFF. CDR3 bases: TGTGCCAGCAGTGAGTCTACTGAAATGGGGACTGAAGCTTTCTTT.

The genes are TRBV19 and TRBJ2-2; no clear D. Trimming took 1 base from V and 7 from J, leaving 4 bases between them. Germline loops: CDR1 LNHDA, CDR2 SQIVND (reference sequence). The CDR3 runs 12 residues. The CDR3: CASSIGYGELFF. CDR3 DNA sequence: TGTGCCAGTAGTATAGGGTACGGGGAGCTGTTTTTT. Variable domain in full (rest from reference TRBV19 and TRBJ2-2): DGGITQSPKYLFRKEGQNVTLSCEQNLNHDAMYWYRQDPGQGLRLIYYSQIVNDFQKGDIAEGYSVSREKKESFPLTVTSAQKNPTAFYLCASSIGYGELFFGEGSRLTVL.

This chain uses TRBV20-1 with TRBJ1-2; D perhaps matches TRBD1 (5 bases). Germline CDR1 and CDR2: DFQATT and SNEGSKA (reference sequence). The V gene lost 0 bases and the J gene lost 5 bases, with 13 bases spanning the gap. This CDR3 contains 14 residues. The chain's CDR3 is CSARDREGLYGYTF. For the CDR3, the DNA is TGCAGTGCTAGAGATCGGGAGGGGCTATATGGCTACACCTTC.

This clonotype has ten or more counts. V and J are TRBV3-1 and TRBJ2-7; TRBD2 is a possible D gene (5 bases). The CDR3 length is 14 residues. Trimming stripped 0 bases from V and 5 bases from J, with 11 bases between. CDR1 and CDR2 from the germline V gene are LGHDT and YNNKEL (reference sequence). CDR3 in DNA: TGTGCCAGCAGCCAAGACGGGGTCTGGGACGAGCAGTACTTC. It encodes CASSQDGVWDEQYF.

In nucleotides, the CDR3 is TGTGCCAGTACCGGGACAGGGGTGGCCAATGAGCAGTTCTTC. Translation: CASTGTGVANEQFF. This chain links TRBV9 with TRBJ2-1, with TRBD1 matching 10 bases. This CDR3 contains 14 residues. The germline gives CDR1 SGDLS, CDR2 YYNGEE. V lost 8 bases and J lost 6; bases outside the gene matches: 8. Together with reference TRBV9 and TRBJ2-1, the CDR3 gives the full variable domain: DSGVTQTPKHLITATGQRVTLRCSPRSGDLSVYWYQQSLDQGLQFLIQYYNGEERAKGNILERFSAQQFPDLHSELNLSSLELGDSALYFCASTGTGVANEQFFGPGTRLTVL.

The chain uses TRBV10-2 and TRBJ1-2; D remains unclear. Per germline, CDR1 WSHSY and CDR2 SAAADI. The CDR3 is 16 residues long. Trimming left V 4 bases short and J 5 bases short, with 20 bases between. The CDR3 loop reads CASSGSADPRPYGYTF. The CDR3 DNA follows: TGCGCCAGCAGTGGCTCCGCGGACCCGCGCCCTTATGGCTACACCTTC.

The gene calls are TRBV7-4 and TRBJ2-5, with 7 nucleotides matching TRBD1. CDR1 is SGHVT, CDR2 SQSDAQ, per germline. The ends lost 5 bases at V and 0 bases at J; junction bases unmatched: 3. The CDR3 spans 14 residues. CDR3 bases: TGTGCCAGCAGCAAGACAGGGAACCAAGAGACCCAGTACTTC. Protein sequence: CASSKTGNQETQYF. Complete variable domain (other parts from reference TRBV7-4 and TRBJ2-5): GAGVSQSPRYKVAKRGRDVALRCDSISGHVTLYWYRQTLGQGSEVLTYSQSDAQRDKSGRPSGRFSAERPERSVSTLKIQRTEQGDSAVYLCASSKTGNQETQYFGPGTRLLVL.

The chain is built from TRBV29-1 and TRBJ2-7; 13 bases match TRBD2. The CDR3 is made up of 13 amino acids. Germline CDR1 is SQVTM and CDR2 is ANQGSEA. Trimming took 7 bases from V and 3 from J; bases not matched to a gene: 3. This CDR3 reads CSAGLAGRYEQYF. The CDR3 DNA is TGCAGCGCGGGACTAGCGGGACGCTACGAGCAGTACTTC.

The rearrangement uses TRBV19 and TRBJ1-5; D unclear. This CDR3 comprises 15 residues. The germline CDR1 and CDR2 sequences are LNHDA and SQIVND (reference sequence). V was clipped by 5 bases and J by 7 bases, with 18 bases between them. The CDR3: CASSLAAGNEQPQHF. The DNA for the CDR3 is TGTGCCAGTAGTTTGGCCGCGGGGAATGAGCAGCCCCAGCATTTT.